This entry lists 22 T cell receptor beta chains sequenced from one sample in a study of T cells in Graves' hyperthyroidism and ophthalmopathy. Amplification targeted TCR beta CDR3 regions from RNA transcripts. During a first-round RT-PCR of the TCR CDR3, the HTBI primer set was used. In TCRdb, the multiplex PCR reads were re-called with MiXCR into one record per CDR3 protein. This table has 30,000 to 40,000 distinct CDR3 sequences, roughly 50% appearing once. Sequencing was performed on blood. These TCRs come from a woman aged 50 to 65 with Graves' hyperthyroidism that later progressed to Graves' ophthalmopathy.

The rearrangement uses TRBV11-3 and TRBJ2-7; TRBD2 agrees at 8 bases. The CDR3 is 15 amino acids. V trimming: 5 bases; J trimming: 3 bases; junction bases outside the gene matches: 9. Germline lookup yields CDR1 SGHNT and CDR2 YENEEA. This chain's CDR3 is CASSPGDTSGYEQYF. CDR3 in DNA: TGTGCCAGCAGCCCAGGGGATACTAGCGGCTACGAGCAGTACTTC.

The rearrangement links TRBV4-1 to TRBJ2-1; possibly TRBD2 for D (6 bases). The CDR3 covers 20 residues. V was trimmed by 3 bases and J by 7 bases, leaving 31 bases between them. The germline V gene has CDR1 MGHRA and CDR2 YSYEKL. The CDR3 nucleotides read TGCGCCAGCAGCCATCCGAGGCGGCTAGCGCACAACTCAACCTGGAATGAGCAGTTCTTC. This gives the protein CASSHPRRLAHNSTWNEQFF.

J is TRBJ2-7 and V is TRBV2; D perhaps matches TRBD2 (7 bases). CDR1 and CDR2 from the germline V gene are SNHLY and FYNNEI. V shed 2 bases and J shed 7 bases, with 24 bases lying between them. CDR3 size: 17 residues. For the CDR3, the DNA is TGTGCCAGCAGTGAAAGGTCTCCGGGACGGGGGGCGTGGGAGCAGTACTTC. Translating it yields CASSERSPGRGAWEQYF.

This chain joins TRBV9 and TRBJ2-3; 10 bases agree with TRBD1. V shed 5 bases and J 11 bases; nucleotides not matched to a gene: 14. This CDR3 has 15 amino acids. Germline CDR1 reads SGDLS; CDR2 reads YYNGEE. CDR3: CASRGQGTSGNEQYF. As DNA, the CDR3 is TGTGCCAGCAGGGGACAGGGGACGTCGGGCAATGAGCAGTATTTT.

This clonotype is medium-sized. As DNA, the CDR3 is TGCAGTGCTCCTAGCACAGGGGATACGCAGTATTTT. Translating it yields CSAPSTGDTQYF. J is TRBJ2-3 and V is TRBV20-1, with a weak D call TRBD1 (6 bases). This CDR3 has 12 residues. V lost 5 bases and J lost 6, with 12 bases in between. The germline V gene encodes CDR1 DFQATT and CDR2 SNEGSKA (reference sequence).

Relative to its sample, this clonotype is medium-sized. The CDR3 DNA is TGCAGCGTTGAAGGATGGACTAGTGGCAGCACATACAATGAGCAGTTCTTC. Its translation: CSVEGWTSGSTYNEQFF. The V gene is TRBV29-1, the J gene TRBJ2-1, with 7 bases matching TRBD2. The CDR3 length is 17 residues. From germline, CDR1 is SQVTM and CDR2 ANQGSEA. V was clipped by 1 base and J by 4 bases; unmatched bases: 13.

By share, this clonotype counts as medium-sized. The germline gene is not matched at one end of the junction; a read error may be the cause. This rearrangement joins TRBV2 to TRBJ2-7, with 11 bases that match TRBD1. The germline gives CDR1 SNHLY, CDR2 FYNNEI. This CDR3 region has 12 residues. CDR3 bases: TGCGCCAGCAGGGACAGGGGGTACGAGCAGTACTTC. Translation gives CASRDRGYEQYF.

This clonotype appeared a single time. The chain links TRBV4-3 to TRBJ2-1, with 14 bases aligning to TRBD2. With V trimmed by 4 bases and J by 8 bases, 13 bases remained unmatched. The CDR3 is 18 amino acids. Germline values: CDR1 LGHNA, CDR2 YSLEER. CDR3 sequence reads: CASSPDRYRTSGRYEQFF. The DNA of the CDR3 is TGCGCCAGCAGCCCAGATCGATACCGGACTAGCGGGAGGTATGAGCAGTTCTTC.

This clonotype occurred once. No conserved phenylalanine or tryptophan is present at the end of the CDR3, so a read error is the likely explanation. V is TRBV19 and J is TRBJ1-1, with D hard to call. This CDR3 is built from 14 residues. Trimming removed 5 bases at V and 4 bases at J, with 14 bases between. From germline, CDR1 is LNHDA and CDR2 SQIVND (reference sequence). CDR3 amino acids: CASSSRAFSTEAFL. Here the CDR3 DNA reads TGTGCCAGTAGTTCAAGGGCCTTCAGCACTGAAGCTTTCCTT.

The CDR3 protein is CASSWDRGGEQYF. In DNA form, the CDR3 reads TGTGCCAGCAGCTGGGACAGGGGCGGGGAGCAGTACTTC. The genes are TRBV7-2 and TRBJ2-7, with 10 bases matching TRBD1. This CDR3 has 13 residues. CDR1 is SGHTA and CDR2 is FQGNSA in the germline V gene. V was clipped by 4 bases and J by 7 bases; unmatched bases: 4.

Comments on this clonotype: The conserved closing phenylalanine or tryptophan is absent in this CDR3, likely reflecting a read error. This sequence joins TRBV5-4 and TRBJ2-5, with 14 positions matching TRBD2. The J segment lost 5 bases and the V segment lost 4 bases, leaving 10 bases of the junction unmatched. Germline lookup yields CDR1 SGHNT and CDR2 YYREEE (reference sequence). This CDR3 is 17 amino acids long. The DNA of the CDR3 is TGTGCCAGCAGCCGGATGACTAGCGGGAGGGCTGGGGAGACCCAGTACCTC. It codes for CASSRMTSGRAGETQYL.

This clonotype was detected ten times or more. This rearrangement joins TRBV3-1 to TRBJ1-6; D call uncertain. V shed 7 bases and J shed 5 bases, with 15 bases lying between them. CDR3 length equals 15 residues. Germline V gene lookup returns CDR1 LGHDT and CDR2 YNNKEL (reference sequence). The CDR3 spells CASTPLRGDNSPLHF. CDR3 nucleotide sequence: TGTGCCAGCACTCCCTTGCGCGGGGATAATTCACCCCTCCACTTT.

The chain carries TRBV7-8 and TRBJ1-1, with D possibly TRBD1 on 5 matching bases. This CDR3 contains 14 residues. Trimming left V 5 bases short and J 0 bases short, with 10 bases between. The germline V gene encodes CDR1 SGHVS and CDR2 FQNEAQ. CDR3: CASSVTELNTEAFF. The CDR3 nucleotides read TGTGCCAGCAGCGTGACAGAGTTGAACACTGAAGCTTTCTTT.

This sequence joins TRBV10-1 and TRBJ2-7, with 8 bases matching TRBD1. The germline gives CDR1 WNHNN, CDR2 SYGVQD (reference sequence). The CDR3 totals 14 residues. After removal of 3 bases from V and 4 bases from J, the junction contained 5 bases not matched to a gene. CDR3 amino acids: CASSDLRGLYEQYF. The CDR3 nucleotides read TGCGCCAGCAGTGATCTCAGGGGGCTGTACGAGCAGTACTTC.

As to this clonotype: A much larger clonotype is one base distant, so this may be a read error. V gene TRBV27 combines with J gene TRBJ1-2, with no clear D. Germline V gene lookup returns CDR1 MNHEY and CDR2 SMNVEV (reference sequence). The ends were cut back, 7 bases at V and 10 bases at J, with 22 bases in the middle. This CDR3 is 14 amino acids long. DNA for the CDR3: TGTGCCAGCAAGTCTCAACCGGTTGGTCGGGACTACACCTTC. It is translated as CASKSQPVGRDYTF.

This chain connects TRBV5-1 to TRBJ2-5, with 10 bases lining up with TRBD1. The CDR3 has 15 residues. The V and J ends lost 4 bases and 11 bases, in that order; junction bases with no gene match: 14. Germline V lookup: CDR1 SGHRS, CDR2 YFSETQ. CDR3 nucleotide sequence: TGCGCCAGCAGCATCCTAGGACAGGGGGATGATACGCAGTACTTC. Its protein product is CASSILGQGDDTQYF.

The rearrangement links TRBV12-3 or TRBV12-4 to TRBJ2-2; TRBD2 matches 8 bases. Unmatched junction bases numbered 16, after V lost 10 bases and J lost 3 bases. The CDR3 is 17 amino acids. The CDR3 bases are TGTGCCAACAGCAAAGCGGAACTAGCGGTTTACACCGGGGAGCTGTTTTTT. Translating gives CANSKAELAVYTGELFF.

The chain recombines TRBV5-1 with TRBJ1-1; D may be TRBD1 (5 bases). This CDR3 spans 16 amino acids. The germline CDR1 and CDR2 sequences are SGHRS and YFSETQ. V was cut by 0 bases and J by 6 bases, with 18 bases left in between. The CDR3 sequence: CASSLDPGTYSSEAFF. DNA for the CDR3: TGCGCCAGCAGCTTGGATCCTGGGACTTATAGCTCTGAAGCTTTCTTT. Full variable domain (rest looked up from reference TRBV5-1 and TRBJ1-1): KAGVTQTPRYLIKTRGQQVTLSCSPISGHRSVSWYQQTPGQGLQFLFEYFSETQRNKGNFPGRFSGRQFSNSRSEMNVSTLELGDSALYLCASSLDPGTYSSEAFFGQGTRLTVV.

This clonotype occurred many times. The V call is TRBV2, the J call TRBJ1-2; D gene ambiguous. The CDR3 runs 13 residues. V was shortened by 5 bases and J by 4 bases, with 11 bases between the two germline ends. Germline V gives CDR1 SNHLY, CDR2 FYNNEI. The CDR3 bases are TGTGCCAGCAGTCCACAGACCAGCTATGGCTACACCTTC. Its translation: CASSPQTSYGYTF.

This chain links TRBV20-1 with TRBJ1-6; D remains unclear. This CDR3 region has 12 residues. Trimming took off 3 bases at V and 3 bases at J, with 3 bases between the two ends. Germline CDR1 reads DFQATT; CDR2 reads SNEGSKA (reference sequence). For the CDR3, the DNA is TGCAGTGCTAGTGACTATAATTCACCCCTCCACTTT. Amino acid sequence: CSASDYNSPLHF.

Of note for this clonotype: Mismatch with germline at one junction end may stem from a read error. The DNA of the CDR3 is TGTGCCAGCAGCCCCTACATATGGACAGAGCAGCACTTT. It is translated as CASSPYIWTEQHF. This chain connects TRBV9 to TRBJ2-7; a possible D gene is TRBD1 (6 bases). From germline, CDR1 is SGDLS and CDR2 YYNGEE. The CDR3 covers 13 residues.

This chain links TRBV6-5 with TRBJ2-7; TRBD2 might be the D (6 bases). The ends were cut back, 5 bases at V and 6 bases at J, with 17 bases in the middle. This CDR3 comprises 14 residues. In germline, CDR1 is MNHEY, CDR2 SVGAGI. CDR3 in amino acids: CASSPGTYGSEQYF. The CDR3 DNA reads as TGTGCCAGCAGTCCGGGCACCTACGGGAGCGAGCAGTACTTC.